This entry lists 26 T cell receptor beta chains sequenced from one sample in a study of identical twins. TCRdb reprocessed the 5' RACE reads with MiXCR, giving one entry per CDR3 protein. The data contain approximately 680,000 distinct CDR3 sequences, roughly 6.6% of them singletons. These sequences were also reported in another study, on yellow fever vaccine responses in identical twins.

The sample consisted of PBMCs. These receptors were collected from a young woman in good health.

This clonotype was seen a few times. DNA for the CDR3: TGTGCCAGCAGCGTCCGTGGGGGGTTTCGGTCACCCCTCCACTTT. Translation gives CASSVRGGFRSPLHF. The gene calls are TRBV7-3 and TRBJ1-6; the D gene is possibly TRBD1 (5 bases). Germline CDR1 SGHTA, CDR2 FQGTGA. V gave up 5 bases and J gave up 10 bases, with 18 bases separating them. The CDR3 is 15 amino acids.

This clonotype was observed a handful of times. The gene calls are TRBV27 and TRBJ2-2; D possibly matches TRBD1 or TRBD2 (5 bases each). The CDR3 sequence is 16 residues long. Trimming stripped 8 bases from V and 4 bases from J, with 20 bases between. Germline CDR1 reads MNHEY; CDR2 reads SMNVEV (reference sequence). This chain's CDR3 is CASSRGVRDATGELFF. The CDR3 bases are TGTGCCAGCTCCCGAGGGGTCAGGGATGCCACCGGGGAGCTGTTTTTT.

The chain links TRBV7-9 to TRBJ2-1; D is ambiguous. Germline assignment: CDR1 SEHNR and CDR2 FQNEAQ (reference sequence). V was cut by 8 bases and J by 7 bases, with 18 bases left in between. The CDR3 covers 14 residues. The CDR3 is CASAGWGPGNEQFF. The DNA for the CDR3 is TGTGCCAGCGCTGGGTGGGGTCCCGGAAATGAGCAGTTCTTC.

The chain is built from TRBV5-6 and TRBJ1-2; 8 positions match TRBD1. CDR1 is SGHDT and CDR2 is YYEEEE in the germline V gene. Losses at the gene ends were 2 bases for V and 6 bases for J; bases not matched to a gene: 9. The length of the CDR3 is 15 residues. In DNA, the CDR3 is TGTGCCAGCAGCTTACGTTCGGCAGGGGGCCATGGCTACACCTTC. Its translation: CASSLRSAGGHGYTF.

The chain uses TRBV5-5 and TRBJ2-5; D is possibly TRBD1 (6 bases). Germline V gene lookup returns CDR1 SGHKS and CDR2 YYEKEE (reference sequence). Trimming took off 1 base at V and 5 bases at J, with 18 bases between the two ends. This CDR3 region has 16 residues. Written as DNA, the CDR3 is TGTGCCAGCAGCTTGCCTCCTACAGGGTTTTATGAGACCCAGTACTTC. Amino acids: CASSLPPTGFYETQYF.

The V gene is TRBV5-1, the J gene TRBJ2-1; the match to TRBD2 covers 12 bases. V gave up 1 base and J gave up 2 bases; unmatched junction bases: 1. The V gene's germline CDR1 is SGHRS and CDR2 YFSETQ. The CDR3 spans 16 residues. This chain's CDR3 is CASSLTSGRPYNEQFF. Here the CDR3 DNA reads TGCGCCAGCAGCTTGACTAGCGGGAGGCCCTACAATGAGCAGTTCTTC. Together with reference TRBV5-1 and TRBJ2-1, the CDR3 gives the full variable domain: KAGVTQTPRYLIKTRGQQVTLSCSPISGHRSVSWYQQTPGQGLQFLFEYFSETQRNKGNFPGRFSGRQFSNSRSEMNVSTLELGDSALYLCASSLTSGRPYNEQFFGPGTRLTVL.

This clonotype was found many times. The chain is built from TRBV4-1 and TRBJ2-1; D not certain. There are 15 residues in the CDR3. Germline lookup yields CDR1 MGHRA and CDR2 YSYEKL. With 1 base removed from V and 4 bases from J, the gap between germline ends came to 11 bases. CDR3 sequence (DNA): TGCGCCAGCAGCCAAGCGTGGAGTGGATACAATGAGCAGTTCTTC. Its translation: CASSQAWSGYNEQFF.

This clonotype has a count of ten or more. This chain joins TRBV28 and TRBJ2-7; 7 bases line up with TRBD1. The CDR3 is made up of 13 amino acids. V dropped 5 bases and J dropped 1; count of bases not matched to a gene: 2. Germline CDR1 and CDR2: MDHEN and SYDVKM. The CDR3 nucleotides read TGTGCCAGCAGTGAGGGGGCTTCCTACGAGCAGTACTTC. This codes for CASSEGASYEQYF. Based on the CDR3 plus reference TRBV28 and TRBJ2-7, the full variable domain is DVKVTQSSRYLVKRTGEKVFLECVQDMDHENMFWYRQDPGLGLRLIYFSYDVKMKEKGDIPEGYSVSREKKERFSLILESASTNQTSMYLCASSEGASYEQYFGPGTRLTVT.

The chain carries TRBV10-3 and TRBJ1-4; D not resolved. The germline V gene encodes CDR1 ENHRY and CDR2 SYGVKD. The CDR3 loop spans 13 amino acids. The V end was cut by 2 bases, the J end by 8 bases, with 9 bases between. The CDR3 DNA follows: TGTGCCATCAGTGAGGGAAGTGGGGAAAAACTGTTTTTT. Translating gives CAISEGSGEKLFF.

The gene calls are TRBV5-5 and TRBJ2-1, with 14 bases that match TRBD2. The germline V gene encodes CDR1 SGHKS and CDR2 YYEKEE (reference sequence). CDR3 size: 18 residues. The J segment lost 2 bases and the V segment lost 3 bases, leaving 7 bases of the junction unmatched. The CDR3 coding sequence is TGTGCCAGCAGCTCTGGACTAGCGGGGGGCCTACCCTACAATGAGCAGTTCTTC. This translates into CASSSGLAGGLPYNEQFF.

The genes are TRBV10-3 and TRBJ1-1; the D is unclear. Germline CDR1 ENHRY, CDR2 SYGVKD. Trimming stripped 2 bases from V and 1 base from J, with 8 bases between. The CDR3 loop spans 14 amino acids. The CDR3 DNA reads as TGTGCCATCAGTGAGGGGCCGGGGAACACTGAAGCTTTCTTT. This gives the protein CAISEGPGNTEAFF.

The chain couples TRBV28 to TRBJ1-5; 9 bases agree with TRBD1. The germline V gene encodes CDR1 MDHEN and CDR2 SYDVKM. V trimming: 5 bases; J trimming: 3 bases; junction bases outside the gene matches: 5. The CDR3 has 15 amino acids. The CDR3 is CASSKRTGDNQPQHF. The DNA of the CDR3 is TGTGCCAGCAGTAAAAGGACAGGGGACAATCAGCCCCAGCATTTT.

This clonotype was recorded at least ten times. CDR3 protein: CASSLSGGSYNEQFF. The CDR3 DNA sequence: TGCGCCAGCAGCTTGTCGGGGGGCTCCTACAATGAGCAGTTCTTC. The chain couples TRBV5-1 to TRBJ2-1, with TRBD2 matching 7 bases. The J segment lost 0 bases and the V segment lost 1 base, leaving 1 base of the junction unmatched. Germline assignment: CDR1 SGHRS and CDR2 YFSETQ. CDR3 size: 15 residues.

The sample holds a few counts of this clonotype. The V and J genes are TRBV4-2 and TRBJ2-5, with 7 bases identical to TRBD2. The CDR3 extends over 16 amino acids. Trimming removed 5 bases from V and 2 bases from J; junction bases left unmatched: 11. The germline V gene has CDR1 LGHNA and CDR2 YNFKEQ. The CDR3 nucleotides are TGTGCCAGCAGCGCTCTTAACGGGAGGAAACAAGAGACCCAGTACTTC. The encoded protein is CASSALNGRKQETQYF.

The rearrangement uses TRBV5-5 and TRBJ2-1; 15 positions agree with TRBD2. The CDR3 covers 16 residues. Germline-derived CDR1 and CDR2 are SGHKS and YYEKEE (reference sequence). Germline trimming cut 0 bases from V and 9 bases from J; bases unmatched to any gene: 4. CDR3 sequence reads: CASSLEGLAGGSEQFF. CDR3 bases: TGTGCCAGCAGCTTGGAGGGACTAGCGGGAGGCAGTGAGCAGTTCTTC.

This clonotype was detected ten times or more. The chain links TRBV12-3 or TRBV12-4 to TRBJ1-3; tentative D call: TRBD1 (6 bases). V lost 8 bases and J lost 0, with 14 bases in between. The CDR3 is 15 residues long. CDR3 region: CASARGGNSGNTIYF. Written as DNA, the CDR3 is TGTGCCAGCGCCCGGGGGGGCAACTCTGGAAACACCATATATTTT.

This clonotype has just a few counts. The chain recombines TRBV4-1 with TRBJ2-3; D tentatively reads TRBD1 or TRBD2 (5 bases each). The CDR3 is made up of 14 amino acids. V gave up 4 bases and J gave up 2 bases, with 10 bases separating them. Germline CDR1 MGHRA, CDR2 YSYEKL. CDR3 DNA: TGCGCCAGCAGCCGAGGGACGTACACAGATACGCAGTATTTT. Encoded protein: CASSRGTYTDTQYF.

This clonotype was counted only a few times. V is TRBV29-1 and J is TRBJ2-5; TRBD2 matches at 7 bases. This CDR3 has 15 residues. V was pared by 4 bases and J by 0 bases, with 8 bases of the junction left unmatched. Per germline, CDR1 SQVTM and CDR2 ANQGSEA. CDR3 coding DNA: TGCAGCGTTGGAGCGGCTAGCGGTCACCAAGAGACCCAGTACTTC. Encoded protein: CSVGAASGHQETQYF.

This clonotype was seen a few times. The chain carries TRBV9 and TRBJ1-1; D not certain. This CDR3 region has 13 residues. The germline V gene encodes CDR1 SGDLS and CDR2 YYNGEE. The V gene lost 3 bases and the J gene lost 5 bases, with 11 bases spanning the gap. Here the CDR3 DNA reads TGTGCCAGCAGCGGGCGAGTTAGGACTGAAGCTTTCTTT. Amino acids: CASSGRVRTEAFF.

This chain connects TRBV7-9 to TRBJ2-7, with D perhaps given as TRBD1 or TRBD2 (5 bases each). The V gene lost 3 bases and the J gene lost 6 bases, with 12 bases spanning the gap. The germline CDR1 and CDR2 sequences are SEHNR and FQNEAQ (reference sequence). This CDR3 spans 13 amino acids. Here the CDR3 reads CASSFAGTGEQYF. The DNA for the CDR3 is TGTGCCAGCAGCTTCGCAGGGACGGGCGAGCAGTACTTC. The full variable domain, rest sourced from reference TRBV7-9 and TRBJ2-7, is DTGVSQNPRHKITKRGQNVTFRCDPISEHNRLYWYRQTLGQGPEFLTYFQNEAQLEKSRLLSDRFSAERPKGSFSTLEIQRTEQGDSAMYLCASSFAGTGEQYFGPGTRLTVT.

This clonotype has a count of ten or more. CDR3 DNA: TGCGCCAGCAGGGCCCTAGCGGACTCCTACAATGAGCAGTTCTTC. It translates to CASRALADSYNEQFF. The chain has TRBV5-1 and TRBJ2-1; the match to TRBD2 covers 7 bases. The junction had 5 bases not matched to a gene; V was cut back by 5 bases and J by 0 bases. Germline V gene data show CDR1 as SGHRS and CDR2 as YFSETQ. The CDR3 runs to 15 residues. The full variable domain, its missing parts supplied by reference TRBV5-1 and TRBJ2-1, is KAGVTQTPRYLIKTRGQQVTLSCSPISGHRSVSWYQQTPGQGLQFLFEYFSETQRNKGNFPGRFSGRQFSNSRSEMNVSTLELGDSALYLCASRALADSYNEQFFGPGTRLTVL.

This clonotype was seen repeatedly, ten times or more. The rearrangement joins TRBV7-9 to TRBJ2-3; 10 bases are shared with TRBD2. The V gene's germline CDR1 is SEHNR and CDR2 FQNEAQ (reference sequence). J was trimmed by 2 bases and V by 5 bases; bases with no gene match: 7. This CDR3 is built from 16 residues. The CDR3 nucleotides are TGTGCCAGCAGCCTCGGACTAGCGGACTACACAGATACGCAGTATTTT. Protein sequence: CASSLGLADYTDTQYF. Variable domain in full (rest from reference TRBV7-9 and TRBJ2-3): DTGVSQNPRHKITKRGQNVTFRCDPISEHNRLYWYRQTLGQGPEFLTYFQNEAQLEKSRLLSDRFSAERPKGSFSTLEIQRTEQGDSAMYLCASSLGLADYTDTQYFGPGTRLTVL.

This clonotype was observed many times. The chain is built from TRBV6-5 and TRBJ1-6, with 7 bases matching TRBD1. The CDR3 sequence is 14 residues long. With V trimmed by 2 bases and J by 10 bases, 5 bases remained unmatched. Germline CDR1 is MNHEY and CDR2 is SVGAGI. The CDR3 loop reads CASSYGQDISPLHF. In DNA, the CDR3 is TGTGCCAGCAGTTACGGACAGGACATCTCACCCCTCCACTTT.

CDR3 bases: TGTGCCAGCTCTACCTCCGGGACACCCACAGATACGCAGTATTTT. Amino acids: CASSTSGTPTDTQYF. The gene calls are TRBV18 and TRBJ2-3; D is perhaps TRBD1 (6 bases). Trimming stripped 6 bases from V and 2 bases from J, with 15 bases between. The CDR3 covers 15 residues. Germline loops: CDR1 KGHSH, CDR2 LQKENI.

V usage is TRBV28 and J usage is TRBJ2-2; D remains ambiguous. Trimming pared 2 bases from V and 8 bases from J, leaving 12 bases between. Germline loops: CDR1 MDHEN, CDR2 SYDVKM. The CDR3 runs to 14 residues. In DNA, the CDR3 is TGTGCCAGCAGTTTAGGAGTCATAAGGGGGGAGCTGTTTTTT. This encodes CASSLGVIRGELFF.

In this sample, this clonotype turned up many times. This rearrangement joins TRBV12-3 or TRBV12-4 to TRBJ1-1; D is unclear. The CDR3 runs to 12 residues. Trimming removed 3 bases at V and 10 bases at J, with 12 bases between. CDR3 nucleotides: TGTGCCAGCAGTTTGAAGGGTTGGGGAGCTTTCTTT. It yields the protein CASSLKGWGAFF.